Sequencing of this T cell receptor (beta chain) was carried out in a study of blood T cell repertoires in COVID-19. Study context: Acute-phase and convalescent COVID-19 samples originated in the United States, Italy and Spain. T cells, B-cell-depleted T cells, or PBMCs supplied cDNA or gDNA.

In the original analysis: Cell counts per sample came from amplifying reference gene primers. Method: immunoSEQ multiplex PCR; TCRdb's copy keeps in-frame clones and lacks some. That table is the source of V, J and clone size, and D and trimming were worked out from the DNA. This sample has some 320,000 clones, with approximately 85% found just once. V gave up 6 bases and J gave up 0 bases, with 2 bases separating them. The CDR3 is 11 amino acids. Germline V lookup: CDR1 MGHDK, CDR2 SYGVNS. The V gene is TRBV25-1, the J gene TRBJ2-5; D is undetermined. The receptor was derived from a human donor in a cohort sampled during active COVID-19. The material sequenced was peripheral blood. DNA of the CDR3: TGTGCCAGCAGCTACCAAGAGACCCAGTACTTC. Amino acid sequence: CASSYQETQYF.